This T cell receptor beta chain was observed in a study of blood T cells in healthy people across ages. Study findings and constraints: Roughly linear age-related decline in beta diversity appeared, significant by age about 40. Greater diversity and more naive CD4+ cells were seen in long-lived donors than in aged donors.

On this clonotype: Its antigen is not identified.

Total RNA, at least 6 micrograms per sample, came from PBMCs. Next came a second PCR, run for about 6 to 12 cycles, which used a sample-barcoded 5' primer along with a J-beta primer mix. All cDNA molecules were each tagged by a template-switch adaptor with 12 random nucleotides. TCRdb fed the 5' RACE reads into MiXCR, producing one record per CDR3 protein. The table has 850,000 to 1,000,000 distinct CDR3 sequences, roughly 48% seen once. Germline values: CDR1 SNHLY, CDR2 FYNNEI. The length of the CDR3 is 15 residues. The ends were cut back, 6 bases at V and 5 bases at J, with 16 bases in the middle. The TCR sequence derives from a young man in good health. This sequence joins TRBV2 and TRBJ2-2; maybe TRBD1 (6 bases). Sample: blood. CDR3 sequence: CASRVDSGFTGELFF. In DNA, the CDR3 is TGTGCCAGCAGGGTGGACAGCGGATTTACCGGGGAGCTGTTTTTT. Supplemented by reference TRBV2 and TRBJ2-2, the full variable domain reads EPEVTQTPSHQVTQMGQEVILRCVPISNHLYFYWYRQILGQKVEFLVSFYNNEISEKSEIFDDQFSVERPDGSNFTLKIRSTKLEDSAMYFCASRVDSGFTGELFFGEGSRLTVL.